This T cell receptor beta chain was sequenced for a study of T cell changes during pregnancy in multiple sclerosis. The protocol was immunoSEQ multiplex PCR, while the TCRdb copy is restricted to in-frame clones and leaves out a portion. The sample holds tens of thousands of clones; roughly 90% are singletons and the top ten take around 3.3%. V trimming: 6 bases; J trimming: 6 bases; junction bases outside the gene matches: 7. CDR1 SQVTM and CDR2 ANQGSEA come from the germline V gene. The CDR3 covers 12 residues. The starting material was CD8+ T cells from peripheral blood mononuclear cells, obtained before pregnancy. The source of this sequence is a female donor with multiple sclerosis, enrolled in a pregnancy study. V gene TRBV29-1 combines with J gene TRBJ1-2; TRBD1 matches at 7 bases. The CDR3 spells CSVRDRVDGYTF. CDR3 DNA: TGCAGCGTCCGCGACAGGGTGGATGGCTACACCTTC.